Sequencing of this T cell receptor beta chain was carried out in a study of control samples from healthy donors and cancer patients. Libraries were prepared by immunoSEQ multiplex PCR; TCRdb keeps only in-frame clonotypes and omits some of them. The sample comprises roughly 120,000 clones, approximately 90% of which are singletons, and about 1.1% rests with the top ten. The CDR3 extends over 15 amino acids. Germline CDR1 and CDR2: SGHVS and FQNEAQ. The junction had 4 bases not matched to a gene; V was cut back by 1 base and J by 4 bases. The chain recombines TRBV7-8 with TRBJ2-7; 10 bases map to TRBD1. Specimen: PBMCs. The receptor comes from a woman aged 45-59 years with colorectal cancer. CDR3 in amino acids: CASSLERDRGYEQYF. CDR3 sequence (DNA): TGTGCCAGCAGCTTAGAGCGGGACAGGGGTTACGAGCAGTACTTC.